This T cell receptor beta chain was profiled in a study of T cell repertoires in cytomegalovirus infection. Looking at the study overall: Peptides in the study included HLA-C-restricted and HLA-B-restricted CMV epitopes. The public TCR beta signatures pointed to both CMV infection and matching HLA type. Broader study findings: Carriers of CMV and the relevant HLA type were discriminated by public TCR beta frequency. The ex vivo response was dominated by HLA-C-restricted CMV-specific TCR beta clonotypes.

One entry per CDR3 protein results from TCRdb running MiXCR on the reads. The sample carries 550,000 to 700,000 distinct CDR3 sequences, just under 40% recorded once. CDR1 is SGHNT, CDR2 YYREEE, per germline (reference sequence). V was trimmed by 1 base and J by 6 bases, leaving 18 bases between them. This CDR3 has 16 residues. About this clonotype: As yet, its antigen is unknown.

The V gene is TRBV5-4, the J gene TRBJ2-3, with D possibly being TRBD2 (6 bases). This receptor was obtained from a human donor in good health (CMV status not recorded). Some clones in this sample may be carry-over from other donors' samples. Sequenced here: cultured PBMCs, sampled from culture after CMV antigen stimulation. The CDR3 DNA reads as TGTGCCAGCAGCTTGTGGGGGGACCGACGATTGGATACGCAGTATTTT. Translating it yields CASSLWGDRRLDTQYF.